The following is a T cell receptor beta chain sequence with its context. The antigen is not known. Nucleic acids came from premalignant or tumor cells enriched by macro-dissection. The CDR3 consists of 13 residues. From germline, CDR1 is SGHTA and CDR2 FQGNSA. Between the trimmed V and J ends, which lost 5 bases and 6 bases, there was a span of 14 bases. The sample originates from a study of immune evolution from preneoplasia to lung adenocarcinoma. Turning to the study itself: HLA loss of heterozygosity: around 6.5% AIS, about 15% MIA, approximately 31% ADC, none AAH. Study outcomes and limitations: T cell clonality was higher in KRAS-mutant than EGFR-mutant or wild-type nodules. Normal lung had the highest top T cell clone frequencies.

TCRdb's table, derived via immunoSEQ multiplex PCR, lists solely in-frame clones and lacks some. The sample carries 35,000 to 40,000 clones, roughly four fifths recorded once. The receptor's source is a person aged 55-75 years with lung adenocarcinoma. The genes are TRBV7-2 and TRBJ2-7, with a tentative D call TRBD1 (5 bases). Sequencing was carried out using FFPE invasive lung adenocarcinoma tissue. This CDR3 is CASSENPGPEQYF. The DNA for the CDR3 is TGTGCCAGCAGCGAAAACCCAGGGCCCGAGCAGTACTTC. The full variable domain, rest sourced from reference TRBV7-2 and TRBJ2-7, is GAGVSQSPSNKVTEKGKDVELRCDPISGHTALYWYRQSLGQGLEFLIYFQGNSAPDKSGLPSDRFSAERTGGSVSTLTIQRTQQEDSAVYLCASSENPGPEQYFGPGTRLTVT.